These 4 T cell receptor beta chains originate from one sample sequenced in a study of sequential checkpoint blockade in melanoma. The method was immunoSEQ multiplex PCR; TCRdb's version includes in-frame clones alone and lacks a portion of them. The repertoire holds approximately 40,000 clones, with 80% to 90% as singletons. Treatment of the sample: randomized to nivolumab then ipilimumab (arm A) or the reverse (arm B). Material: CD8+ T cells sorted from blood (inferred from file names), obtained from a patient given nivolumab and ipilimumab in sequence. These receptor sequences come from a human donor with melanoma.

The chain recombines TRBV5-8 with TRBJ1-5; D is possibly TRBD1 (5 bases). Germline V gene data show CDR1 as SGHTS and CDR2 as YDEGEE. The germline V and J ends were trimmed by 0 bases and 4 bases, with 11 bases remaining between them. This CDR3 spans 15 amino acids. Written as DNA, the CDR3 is TGTGCCAGCAGCTTGGCCGTCGGGGGAAATCAGCCCCAGCATTTT. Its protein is CASSLAVGGNQPQHF.

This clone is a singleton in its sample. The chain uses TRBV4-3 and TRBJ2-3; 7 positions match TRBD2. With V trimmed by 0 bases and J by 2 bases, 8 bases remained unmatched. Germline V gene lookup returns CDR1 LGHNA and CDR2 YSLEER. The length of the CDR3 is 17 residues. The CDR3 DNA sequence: TGCGCCAGCAGCCAAGACCGAAGAGGGAGGGCCACAGATACGCAGTATTTT. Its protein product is CASSQDRRGRATDTQYF.

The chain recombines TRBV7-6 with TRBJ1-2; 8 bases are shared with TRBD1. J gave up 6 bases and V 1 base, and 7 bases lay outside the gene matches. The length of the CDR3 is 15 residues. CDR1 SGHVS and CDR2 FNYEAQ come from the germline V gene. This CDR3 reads CASSLGTGRKDGYTF. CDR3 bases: TGTGCCAGCAGCTTAGGGACAGGGCGGAAGGATGGCTACACCTTC.

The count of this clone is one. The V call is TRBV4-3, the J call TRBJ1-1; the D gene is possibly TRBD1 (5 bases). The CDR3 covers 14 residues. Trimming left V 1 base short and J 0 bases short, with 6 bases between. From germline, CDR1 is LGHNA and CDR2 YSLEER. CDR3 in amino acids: CASSQATVNTEAFF. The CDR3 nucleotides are TGCGCCAGCAGCCAAGCGACAGTGAACACTGAAGCTTTCTTT.